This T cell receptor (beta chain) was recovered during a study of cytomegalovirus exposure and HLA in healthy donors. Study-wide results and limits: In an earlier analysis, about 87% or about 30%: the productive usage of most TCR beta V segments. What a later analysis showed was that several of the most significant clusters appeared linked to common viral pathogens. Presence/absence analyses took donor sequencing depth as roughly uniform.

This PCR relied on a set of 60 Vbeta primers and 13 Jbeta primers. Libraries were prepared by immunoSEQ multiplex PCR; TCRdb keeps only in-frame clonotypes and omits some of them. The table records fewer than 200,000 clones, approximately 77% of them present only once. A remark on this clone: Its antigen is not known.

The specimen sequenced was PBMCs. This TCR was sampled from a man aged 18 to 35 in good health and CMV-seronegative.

The DNA for the CDR3 is TGTGCCAGCTCACCACCCCTAGCGGGAGACAACACCGGGGAGCTGTTTTTT. The encoded protein is CASSPPLAGDNTGELFF. The V gene is TRBV18, the J gene TRBJ2-2; TRBD2 matches at 10 bases. This CDR3 spans 17 amino acids. V lost 0 bases to trimming and J lost 2 bases; unmatched junction nucleotides: 3. CDR1 KGHSH and CDR2 LQKENI come from the germline V gene.